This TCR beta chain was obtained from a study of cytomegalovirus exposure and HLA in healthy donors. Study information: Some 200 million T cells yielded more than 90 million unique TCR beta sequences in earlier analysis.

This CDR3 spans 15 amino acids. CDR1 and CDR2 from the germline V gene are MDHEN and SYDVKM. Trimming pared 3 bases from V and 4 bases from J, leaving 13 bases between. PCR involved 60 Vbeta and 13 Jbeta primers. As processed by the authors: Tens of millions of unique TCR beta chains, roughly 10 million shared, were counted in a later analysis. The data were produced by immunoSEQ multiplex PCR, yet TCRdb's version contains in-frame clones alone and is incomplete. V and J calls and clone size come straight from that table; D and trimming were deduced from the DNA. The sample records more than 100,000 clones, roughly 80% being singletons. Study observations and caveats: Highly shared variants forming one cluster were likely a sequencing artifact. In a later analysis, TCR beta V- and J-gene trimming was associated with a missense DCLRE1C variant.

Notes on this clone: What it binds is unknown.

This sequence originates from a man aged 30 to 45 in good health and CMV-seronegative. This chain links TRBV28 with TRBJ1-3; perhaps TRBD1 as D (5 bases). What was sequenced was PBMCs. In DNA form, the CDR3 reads TGTGCCAGCAGTTTTGGTTCAGGGTTAGGAAACACCATATATTTT. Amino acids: CASSFGSGLGNTIYF. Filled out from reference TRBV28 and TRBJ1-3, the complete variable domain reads DVKVTQSSRYLVKRTGEKVFLECVQDMDHENMFWYRQDPGLGLRLIYFSYDVKMKEKGDIPEGYSVSREKKERFSLILESASTNQTSMYLCASSFGSGLGNTIYFGEGSWLTVV.